Presented here are 31 T cell receptor beta chains from one specimen sequenced in a study of shared clonotypes between healthy human individuals. Some clones are missing from TCRdb's copy, which holds only in-frame ones; the method was immunoSEQ multiplex PCR. Here the sample spans 2.3 million or so clones, over 85% being singletons. The sample was naive CD4+ T cells from PBMCs. The sample's subset: CD45RA+ positively selected. Source of these receptors: a man between 18 and 29 years old in good health. Some clones in this sample may be carry-over from other donors' samples.

V and J are TRBV10-3 and TRBJ1-5; D gene unclear. Per germline, CDR1 ENHRY and CDR2 SYGVKD. The V and J ends lost 10 bases and 0 bases respectively, with 16 bases between them. This CDR3 contains 15 residues. CDR3 DNA: TGTGCCACCTTTACGGTTTCGGCTAGCAATCAGCCCCAGCATTTT. Protein product: CATFTVSASNQPQHF.

The J gene is TRBJ2-5, the V gene TRBV29-1, with a possible D match to TRBD1 (5 bases). V lost 6 bases and J lost 4, with 9 bases in between. Germline V lookup: CDR1 SQVTM, CDR2 ANQGSEA. CDR3 length equals 11 residues. In nucleotides, the CDR3 is TGCAGCGTCCTTACAGGAGAGACCCAGTACTTC. Translating it yields CSVLTGETQYF.

This clone has a handful of counts. The V and J genes are TRBV9 and TRBJ2-3, with TRBD2 as a possible D gene (6 bases). In germline, CDR1 is SGDLS, CDR2 YYNGEE. The CDR3 has 14 residues. Trimming pared 4 bases from V and 0 bases from J, leaving 9 bases between. The CDR3 protein is CASSLASSTDTQYF. The CDR3 nucleotides are TGTGCCAGCAGCCTAGCGTCTAGCACAGATACGCAGTATTTT.

The gene calls are TRBV10-1 and TRBJ2-5; D remains ambiguous. Per germline, CDR1 WNHNN and CDR2 SYGVQD (reference sequence). This CDR3 comprises 14 residues. In DNA, the CDR3 is TGCCACTCTATTGGGCAGAAGGGTGGGGAGACCCAGTACTTC. Translation gives CHSIGQKGGETQYF.

The chain joins TRBV6-1 to TRBJ2-1; TRBD2 matches 12 bases. Germline CDR1 and CDR2: MNHNS and SASEGT. The CDR3 sequence is 16 residues long. The junction had 7 bases not matched to a gene; V was cut back by 2 bases and J by 8 bases. The CDR3 DNA is TGTGCCAGCAGTGAAAACGGACTAGCGGGAATATATGAGCAGTTCTTC. Translating it yields CASSENGLAGIYEQFF.

As for this clone: The same CDR3 can be traced to other DNA sequences in this sample. V gene TRBV28 combines with J gene TRBJ2-2; D uncertain. Trimming removed 6 bases from V and 2 bases from J, with 7 bases in between. The CDR3 length is 13 residues. CDR1 is MDHEN and CDR2 is SYDVKM in the germline V gene. This chain's CDR3 is CASRDGNTGELFF. Here the CDR3 DNA reads TGTGCCAGCAGGGACGGAAACACCGGGGAGCTGTTTTTT.

Only one count was recorded for this clone. The V call is TRBV28, the J call TRBJ2-5; D is unclear. Trimming pared 4 bases from V and 3 bases from J, leaving 18 bases between. This CDR3 has 16 amino acids. In germline, CDR1 is MDHEN, CDR2 SYDVKM. As DNA, the CDR3 is TGTGCCAGCAGTTCCCCTATCCGCTTCCACGAAGAGACCCAGTACTTC. The encoded protein is CASSSPIRFHEETQYF.

The chain combines TRBV11-3 with TRBJ2-3; D call uncertain. Germline-derived CDR1 and CDR2 are SGHNT and YENEEA. The CDR3 sequence is 14 residues long. The germline V and J ends were trimmed by 0 bases and 2 bases, with 6 bases remaining between them. CDR3 bases: TGTGCCAGCAGCTTAGATAGGAACACAGATACGCAGTATTTT. The encoded protein is CASSLDRNTDTQYF.

The chain uses TRBV10-3 and TRBJ2-7; D is unresolved. The CDR3 is 16 residues long. Germline-derived CDR1 and CDR2 are ENHRY and SYGVKD. V was pared by 2 bases and J by 1 base, with 15 bases between. The CDR3 DNA is TGTGCCATCAGTGAGGGGCTGATGCGGAATTCCTACGAGCAGTACTTC. Translating gives CAISEGLMRNSYEQYF.

CDR3 region: CASSPGFFRESGYTF. The CDR3 region has the DNA TGTGCCAGCTCACCAGGTTTCTTTCGAGAATCTGGCTACACCTTC. This chain joins TRBV18 and TRBJ1-2; no firm D call. The germline CDR1 and CDR2 sequences are KGHSH and LQKENI. The germline V and J ends were trimmed by 2 bases and 7 bases, with 17 bases remaining between them. This CDR3 has 15 residues.

This chain uses TRBV30 with TRBJ2-7; no firm D call. CDR3 length equals 12 residues. Trimming removed 3 bases at V and 6 bases at J, with 12 bases between. Germline V gene data show CDR1 as GTSNPN and CDR2 as SVGIG (reference sequence). The CDR3 bases are TGTGCCTGGAGCACGGCCCCCACCGAGCAGTACTTC. Protein sequence: CAWSTAPTEQYF.

Remarks on this clone: Other DNA sequences in the same sample also yield this CDR3. CDR3 residues: CASSLGPGATNQPQHF. The CDR3 DNA sequence: TGTGCCAGCAGCTTGGGTCCAGGGGCTACAAATCAGCCCCAGCATTTT. This sequence joins TRBV5-4 and TRBJ1-5; possible D gene TRBD1, 6 bases. Germline CDR1 reads SGHNT; CDR2 reads YYREEE (reference sequence). Trimming took 0 bases from V and 4 from J, leaving 14 bases between them. This CDR3 has 16 residues.

The chain joins TRBV19 to TRBJ2-2; maybe TRBD1 (5 bases). CDR3 length: 13 amino acids. Between the trimmed V and J ends, which lost 5 bases and 7 bases, there was a span of 11 bases. Germline CDR1 LNHDA, CDR2 SQIVND (reference sequence). The CDR3, as DNA: TGTGCCAGTAGTCTCGACAGAGGCGGGGAGCTGTTTTTT. This codes for CASSLDRGGELFF.

V usage is TRBV7-3 and J usage is TRBJ2-6, with unresolved D. CDR3 length: 13 residues. The germline V and J ends were trimmed by 6 bases and 1 base, with 4 bases remaining between them. CDR1 and CDR2 from the germline V gene are SGHTA and FQGTGA. The CDR3 DNA reads as TGTGCCAGCAGTCAGTCTGGGGCCAACGTCCTGACTTTC. It encodes CASSQSGANVLTF.

The chain couples TRBV2 to TRBJ1-1, with 8 bases fitting TRBD1. The CDR3 contains 18 residues. Germline values: CDR1 SNHLY, CDR2 FYNNEI. With 2 bases clipped from V and 5 bases from J, the junction kept 16 bases outside the gene matches. The CDR3 coding sequence is TGTGCCAGCAGTGAAATCTTCGGGGCGCAGGGGGCGTGGACTGAAGCTTTCTTT. Its protein is CASSEIFGAQGAWTEAFF.

The V call is TRBV5-4, the J call TRBJ2-7; D unresolved. V was trimmed by 4 bases and J by 7 bases, leaving 15 bases between them. This CDR3 region has 13 residues. Germline CDR1 reads SGHNT; CDR2 reads YYREEE (reference sequence). The CDR3 protein is CASSPARPAEQYF. The CDR3 coding sequence is TGTGCCAGCAGCCCGGCACGACCGGCGGAGCAGTACTTC.

This clone was seen once. This chain links TRBV6-5 with TRBJ1-2; 9 bases are shared with TRBD1. The trim removed 6 bases at V and 5 bases at J, leaving 7 bases unmatched. CDR1 MNHEY and CDR2 SVGAGI come from the germline V gene. This CDR3 contains 14 residues. The CDR3 region has the DNA TGTGCCAGCAGCCGGGGACAGGGTTGGTATGGCTACACCTTC. Residues: CASSRGQGWYGYTF.

CDR3 sequence reads: CASSRGDGEQYF. CDR3 sequence (DNA): TGCGCCAGCAGCCGAGGAGATGGCGAGCAGTACTTC. The V call is TRBV5-1, the J call TRBJ2-7; the D is unclear. This CDR3 is 12 amino acids long. Germline CDR1 reads SGHRS; CDR2 reads YFSETQ. The V end lost 4 bases, the J end lost 6 bases, and 11 bases lay between the germline ends.

This clone was picked up one time. In DNA form, the CDR3 reads TGTGCCAGCAGTTTATCAGCCTTCATGAACACTGAAGCTTTCTTT. This encodes CASSLSAFMNTEAFF. The chain links TRBV27 to TRBJ1-1; no definite D call. V gave up 0 bases and J gave up 0 bases, with 8 bases separating them. This CDR3 spans 15 amino acids. CDR1 MNHEY and CDR2 SMNVEV come from the germline V gene (reference sequence).

This clone turned up a few times. The chain is built from TRBV7-2 and TRBJ1-5; D uncertain. The germline V and J ends were trimmed by 1 base and 6 bases, with 10 bases remaining between them. The germline V gene encodes CDR1 SGHTA and CDR2 FQGNSA. The CDR3 loop spans 14 amino acids. The CDR3 protein is CASSLVQSGQPQHF. The CDR3 bases are TGTGCCAGCAGCTTAGTCCAGTCGGGTCAGCCCCAGCATTTT. The entire variable domain, with the rest obtained from reference TRBV7-2 and TRBJ1-5, is as follows: GAGVSQSPSNKVTEKGKDVELRCDPISGHTALYWYRQSLGQGLEFLIYFQGNSAPDKSGLPSDRFSAERTGGSVSTLTIQRTQQEDSAVYLCASSLVQSGQPQHFGDGTRLSIL.

The genes are TRBV4-2 and TRBJ2-3; possible D gene TRBD2, 6 bases. This CDR3 region has 14 residues. CDR1 and CDR2 from the germline V gene are LGHNA and YNFKEQ. V was clipped by 0 bases and J by 4 bases, with 8 bases between them. CDR3 DNA sequence: TGTGCCAGCAGCCAAGATTGGGGGGCAGATACGCAGTATTTT. Translation: CASSQDWGADTQYF.

In the case of this clone: The sample carries other DNA sequences with the same CDR3. J is TRBJ1-5 and V is TRBV2; TRBD1 agrees at 7 bases. With 1 base clipped from V and 4 bases from J, the junction kept 1 base outside the gene matches. Germline V gene data show CDR1 as SNHLY and CDR2 as FYNNEI. CDR3 length equals 14 residues. Here the CDR3 DNA reads TGTGCCAGCAGTGAAGGCAGGGGGAATCAGCCCCAGCATTTT. It specifies CASSEGRGNQPQHF.

As to this clone: Other DNA sequences of this sample code for an identical CDR3. This sequence joins TRBV7-9 and TRBJ1-3; no clear D gene. There are 16 residues in the CDR3. Per germline, CDR1 SEHNR and CDR2 FQNEAQ (reference sequence). Trimming stripped 5 bases from V and 0 bases from J, with 14 bases between. CDR3 nucleotide sequence: TGTGCCAGCAGCCCTAGGCAGGCTTCCTCTGGAAACACCATATATTTT. It encodes CASSPRQASSGNTIYF.

The CDR3 is CASSRGTSGHTNYEQYF. DNA for the CDR3: TGCGCCAGCAGCCGAGGGACTAGCGGGCACACTAACTACGAGCAGTACTTC. The rearrangement joins TRBV5-1 to TRBJ2-7; 12 bases match TRBD2. The germline CDR1 and CDR2 sequences are SGHRS and YFSETQ. This CDR3 is built from 17 residues. J lost 3 bases, V lost 4 bases, and 11 bases had no gene match.

The chain joins TRBV28 to TRBJ2-2, with D tentatively TRBD2 (5 bases). Trimming pared 2 bases from V and 6 bases from J, leaving 10 bases between. The length of the CDR3 is 14 residues. Germline V lookup: CDR1 MDHEN, CDR2 SYDVKM. The CDR3 loop is CASSLRRTAGELFF. The CDR3 nucleotides read TGTGCCAGCAGTTTAAGGAGGACGGCCGGGGAGCTGTTTTTT.

The chain uses TRBV27 and TRBJ2-1; TRBD2 matches 9 bases. This CDR3 has 13 amino acids. The J segment lost 15 bases and the V segment lost 3 bases, leaving 9 bases of the junction unmatched. CDR1 is MNHEY, CDR2 SMNVEV, per germline (reference sequence). CDR3 nucleotides: TGTGCCAGCAGTTTTCTAGCGGGGTGGAGTTGGTTCTTC. This gives the protein CASSFLAGWSWFF.

This clone was seen just once. As DNA, the CDR3 is TGTGCCAGCAGCTTAGGTGTCGGGGAGCTGTTTTTT. The encoded protein is CASSLGVGELFF. The chain couples TRBV13 to TRBJ2-2; D is ambiguous. Germline V lookup: CDR1 PRHDT, CDR2 FYEKMQ (reference sequence). The V and J ends lost 0 bases and 7 bases respectively, with 3 bases between them. The CDR3 runs to 12 residues.

CDR3 DNA: TGTGCCAGCAGAGCGCCCCCACTCGAGCAGTACTTC. Amino acids: CASRAPPLEQYF. This rearrangement joins TRBV28 to TRBJ2-7; the D is unclear. This CDR3 region has 12 residues. The germline CDR1 and CDR2 sequences are MDHEN and SYDVKM. V was pared by 6 bases and J by 6 bases, with 12 bases between.

This chain uses TRBV10-3 with TRBJ2-7, with 8 bases lining up with TRBD1. This CDR3 is built from 12 residues. In germline, CDR1 is ENHRY, CDR2 SYGVKD. J gave up 2 bases and V 6 bases, and 0 bases lay outside the gene matches. The CDR3 nucleotides read TGTGCCATCAGACAGGGGGCCTACGAGCAGTACTTC. As protein: CAIRQGAYEQYF.

This clone was observed a single time. This rearrangement joins TRBV19 to TRBJ1-1, with a possible D match to TRBD1 (6 bases). Germline CDR1 reads LNHDA; CDR2 reads SQIVND (reference sequence). The CDR3 consists of 16 residues. V was clipped by 8 bases and J by 0 bases, with 19 bases between them. This chain's CDR3 is CASQQGPQIMNTEAFF. In DNA form, the CDR3 reads TGTGCCAGTCAACAGGGCCCACAGATCATGAACACTGAAGCTTTCTTT.

This clone was counted a few times. The chain is built from TRBV10-3 and TRBJ1-1; D gene ambiguous. The ends were cut back, 11 bases at V and 8 bases at J, with 15 bases in the middle. The CDR3 extends over 11 amino acids. Germline CDR1 and CDR2: ENHRY and SYGVKD. In nucleotides, the CDR3 is TGTGCCGTCCTAGCGGGTCGCGAAGCTTTCTTT. Protein: CAVLAGREAFF.